This TCR beta chain was recovered during a study of T cells in Graves' hyperthyroidism and ophthalmopathy (dated by TCRdb to between 2018 and 2021). With regard to the full study: Peripheral blood was collected at initial diagnosis, before any treatment. To identify distinguishing TCR V-J signatures, a discovery cohort of about 100 patients was used, comprising some 45 with Graves' ophthalmopathy and approximately 58 with stable Graves' hyperthyroidism. Prospective prediction of ophthalmopathy was tested in an independent validation cohort of 18 to 20 hyperthyroidism patients and 17 patients who later progressed to ophthalmopathy. The approximately 90 discovery patients were divided at random into training and test sets in a 7:3 ratio. In addition, the study compared T-cell repertoires in thyroid tissue and in blood from five to seven Graves' hyperthyroidism patients. Once sampling was done, hyperthyroidism patients were given methimazole at a starting dose of 30 mg daily, whereas ophthalmopathy patients were given high-dose intravenous methylprednisolone. The paper reports TCR Vbeta CDR3 sequencing of approximately 140 peripheral blood samples: approximately 41 ophthalmopathy, under 85 hyperthyroidism and roughly 17 progressor patients.

This clonotype was counted many times. Its antigen has not been determined. It has no much larger one-base neighbor in the sample; base qualities were not kept. What the authors observed across the whole study: Blood samples also contained most of the expanded thyroid clonotypes (frequency above 0.001), which suggests that blood repertoires may reflect thyroid immune responses. No statistical method was used to fix the sample size in advance, and group allocation was not hidden from the investigators. In validation, the model predicted progression to ophthalmopathy a median of about 6.8 months before onset, with about 71% sensitivity and 72.22% specificity. A 13 V-J signature model separated ophthalmopathy from stable hyperthyroidism, with 87.88% sensitivity and about 81% specificity in cross-validation and 80%/75% in testing.

Hyperthyroidism patients were newly diagnosed, had a disease duration of under 2 months, and were aged 18 to 65 years. Exclusion was applied to patients with uncontrolled infections, other autoimmune diseases, pregnancy or lactation. Clinical symptoms, serum thyroxine and TRAb, thyroid ultrasound, and orbital computed tomography formed the basis for the diagnoses. Blood from progressor patients was drawn when they were first diagnosed with hyperthyroidism, before any ophthalmopathy symptoms appeared. Ficoll-Paque density gradient centrifugation was used to isolate PBMCs from around 10 ml of fresh peripheral blood. Patients classed as progressors first received a Graves' hyperthyroidism diagnosis and then went on to develop ophthalmopathy during follow-up. Total RNA was extracted with Trizol reagent, and quality was checked on an Agilent 2100 Bioanalyzer. Amplification of TCR beta CDR3 regions was carried out from RNA transcripts. The TCR CDR3 was subjected to a first round of RT-PCR using the HTBI primer set and the Qiagen OneStep RT-PCR kit. The libraries were constructed in a second round of multiplex PCR and then size-selected and purified. Paired-end sequencing of the libraries was performed with 100 bp reads on an Illumina HiSeq2000. The paper's processing steps were these. Raw data were processed with SOAPnuke, discarding reads with adapters, uncalled bases, mean Phred below 15, or no exact constant-primer or identifier match. COPE v1.2.5 was used to merge the high-quality paired reads, and each unique nucleotide sequence was defined as a clonotype. MiTCR v1.1 was used to align clonotypes to the IMGT TRBV, TRBD and TRBJ reference segments. The analysis was restricted to V-J combinations with a frequency above 0.0001, which together covered over 99% of the repertoires. A TCS score was defined as the ratio between F50 (clonal expansion) and ExV (chaos), using BLOSUM62-based TCRdist between CDR3 peptides within each V-J. Welch's t-statistics and random forest reduced roughly 540 V-J features to roughly 13, which were used in a naive Bayes classifier (R e1071). TCRdb reran the public reads through fastp at Q25 and MiXCR, keeping productive beta chains. Every entry covers one CDR3 protein and lists the most common genes and DNA from its rows. V and J calls and clone size were set by TCRdb, not the authors. The sample includes 270,000 or so distinct CDR3 sequences, with approximately 16% observed a single time. 30% of the sample is held by the ten biggest clonotypes.

The source is a woman between 45 and 65 years old with Graves' hyperthyroidism that later progressed to Graves' ophthalmopathy. The sequencing input was blood.

The nucleotide sequence reads TGCAGTGCTAGGTTGGTCAACCTTAAAGAGACCCAGTACTTC. Protein translation: CSARLVNLKETQYF. The chain is encoded by TRBV20-1 joined to TRBJ2-5, with an unclear D gene assignment. V loses 3 bases of germline sequence and J loses 3 bases, and the interval between the two ends is 14 bases. The cysteine opens and the phenylalanine closes a CDR3 of 14 amino acids. Only the CDR3 part of the read is kept: 42 bases, read in frame from the first base. In the germline V gene (reference sequence), CDR1 corresponds to DFQATT and CDR2 to SNEGSKA.